Listed below are T cell receptor beta chains from one sample, sequenced in a study of T cell responses to AZD1222 COVID-19 vaccine. This table comes from immunoSEQ multiplex PCR, and its TCRdb copy is limited to in-frame clones, with some not included. Of over 100,000 clones in the sample, roughly nine tenths were seen once. Source: peripheral blood, taken on day 0 of AZD1222 vaccination. All receptors derive from an adult in good health. Both conserved end residues are part of each CDR3. Fields, in order: CDR3 DNA, CDR3 protein, V gene, D gene, J gene, clone size. The D gene is left open where the match is weak. The listing skips clone size in some rows; elsewhere it reads once, few, many or a size class.

DNA: TGTGCCACCAGTGACCCGGGACAGAGAATCACCGGGGAGCTGTTTTTT
CDR3: CATSDPGQRITGELFF
V: TRBV24-1
D: TRBD1
J: TRBJ2-2
size: .

DNA: TGTGCCAGCCGTCAGGGGGCGGGCTATGGCTACACCTTC
CDR3: CASRQGAGYGYTF
V: TRBV28
D: TRBD1
J: TRBJ1-2
size: .

DNA: TGTGCCAGCAGCTTAGCGTCAGGGTTCGGTGAGCAGTTCTTC
CDR3: CASSLASGFGEQFF
V: TRBV7-8
D: .
J: TRBJ2-1
size: .

DNA: TGCGCCAGCAGTTCGGCTATAGGGGGTCAGCCCCAGCATTTT
CDR3: CASSSAIGGQPQHF
V: TRBV10-2
D: .
J: TRBJ1-5
size: .

DNA: TGTGCCAGCAGCTACACGCAGGGAAATGGCTACACCTTC
CDR3: CASSYTQGNGYTF
V: TRBV6-5
D: .
J: TRBJ1-2
size: .

DNA: TGTGCCAGTAGTGCCCGGATTGGTTGGGGGCTTAGCACTAATGAAAAACTGTTTTTT
CDR3: CASSARIGWGLSTNEKLFF
V: TRBV19
D: .
J: TRBJ1-4
size: .

DNA: TGTGCCAGCAGCGTAGGTGGTAGCGGGGGGGTCCCAGATACGCAGTATTTT
CDR3: CASSVGGSGGVPDTQYF
V: TRBV9
D: TRBD2
J: TRBJ2-3
size: .

DNA: TGTGCCTGGGACTTGGAGGATGGTAACACCATATATTTT
CDR3: CAWDLEDGNTIYF
V: TRBV30
D: .
J: TRBJ1-3
size: .

DNA: TGTGCCAGCAGCTTAGAACCGATCGATGGCTACACCTTC
CDR3: CASSLEPIDGYTF
V: TRBV7-6
D: .
J: TRBJ1-2
size: .

DNA: TGTGCCAGCAGCTTGGGACTAGCGTCCGGGGAGCTGTTTTTT
CDR3: CASSLGLASGELFF
V: TRBV5-6
D: TRBD2
J: TRBJ2-2
size: few

DNA: TGTGCCAGCAGTGAAGGGGGCACTGGCAATCAGCCCCAGCATTTT
CDR3: CASSEGGTGNQPQHF
V: TRBV6-1
D: .
J: TRBJ1-5
size: .